This T cell receptor (beta chain) was recorded in a study of T cell repertoires in cytomegalovirus infection. Study conclusions and caveats: CMV-specific HLA-C-restricted TCR beta clonotypes dominated the ex vivo response.

The CDR3 sequence is 15 residues long. V lost 5 bases and J 6 bases, leaving 19 bases between the germline ends. CDR1 is SGHVS and CDR2 is FQNEAQ in the germline V gene. TCRdb recomputed calls from the reads with MiXCR, one row per CDR3 protein. The table records some 680,000 distinct CDR3 sequences, about a third of them present only once. This clonotype showed up many times. The antigen remains undetermined. The specimen was PBMCs. The genes are TRBV7-8 and TRBJ1-1; D remains unclear. This clonotype was sampled from a human donor in good health (CMV status not recorded). Some clones in this sample may be carry-over from other donors' samples. CDR3 nucleotides: TGTGCCAGCAGCCGTACGGGCGGCGAAAAAGCTGAAGCTTTCTTT. Amino acid sequence: CASSRTGGEKAEAFF. Complete variable domain (other parts from reference TRBV7-8 and TRBJ1-1): GAGVSQSPRYKVAKRGQDVALRCDPISGHVSLFWYQQALGQGPEFLTYFQNEAQLDKSGLPSDRFFAERPEGSVSTLKIQRTQQEDSAVYLCASSRTGGEKAEAFFGQGTRLTVV.